This T cell receptor (beta chain) was documented in a study of T cells in Graves' hyperthyroidism and ophthalmopathy. This clonotype was detected ten times or more. Template material for amplifying TCR beta CDR3 regions consisted of RNA transcripts. The HTBI primer set was used in a first-round RT-PCR of the TCR CDR3. Each CDR3 protein gets one entry after TCRdb re-called the multiplex PCR reads with MiXCR. The table has roughly 350,000 distinct CDR3 sequences, 14% seen once. This CDR3 is built from 12 residues. Trimming removed 1 base at V and 7 bases at J, with 5 bases between. CDR1 is SGHAT, CDR2 FQNNGV, per germline.

The rearrangement uses TRBV11-2 and TRBJ2-1, with D unclear. The receptor was derived from a woman between 25 and 40 years old with Graves' hyperthyroidism. Sequenced input: blood. CDR3 DNA: TGTGCCAGCAGCTTAGTTAAGAATGAGCAGTTCTTC. The encoded protein is CASSLVKNEQFF.